A selection of T cell receptor beta chains follows, all from one sample in a study of blood T cells in healthy people across ages. Each CDR3 protein gets one entry after TCRdb re-called the 5' RACE reads with MiXCR. The data show fewer than 800,000 distinct CDR3 sequences, with 25% seen just once and 9% to 9.5% held by the top ten. A further study also used this sample, focusing on T cells of mothers and their children.

Sequenced input: blood. The receptors were gathered from a boy aged 5 to 17 in good health. Both conserved end residues are part of each CDR3. D genes are given only for firm matches. Clone size is stated in some rows and not others, as once, few, many or a class when expanded.

abundance,d_gene,j_gene,v_gene,len,CDR3nt,CDR3aa
-,TRBD2,TRBJ2-5,TRBV29-1,16,TGCAGCGTTGGGGAAGCGGGGGGGCTCGGAAAAGAGACCCAGTACTTC,CSVGEAGGLGKETQYF
few,TRBD1,TRBJ2-7,TRBV7-2,15,TGTGCCAGCACCCAAAAGACAGGGCCGTCCTACGAGCAGTACTTC,CASTQKTGPSYEQYF
few,TRBD1,TRBJ2-7,TRBV29-1,13,TGCAGCGTTTTGGGACAGGTGGTCGGCGAGCAGTACTTC,CSVLGQVVGEQYF
few,-,TRBJ1-4,TRBV7-9,14,TGTGCCAGCAGCTTCGAGACACCCAGAGGAAAACTGTTTTTT,CASSFETPRGKLFF
few,TRBD2,TRBJ2-5,TRBV2,15,TGTGCCAGCAGTGCCGGACTAGCGGGAGAAGAGACCCAGTACTTC,CASSAGLAGEETQYF
few,TRBD1,TRBJ2-7,TRBV7-6,15,TGTGCCAGCAGCGCGACAGGGAGTAGCTCCTACGAGCAGTACTTC,CASSATGSSSYEQYF
-,-,TRBJ1-2,TRBV4-2,15,TGTGCCAGCAGCCCACAAGGGCAGTATATTAGTGGCTACACCTTC,CASSPQGQYISGYTF
-,-,TRBJ1-2,TRBV7-2,13,TGTGCCAGCAGCAACTTTGCTGGGAATGGCTACACCTTC,CASSNFAGNGYTF
few,-,TRBJ1-2,TRBV20-1,13,TGCAGTGCTCCAAACAGGGACGGGGGTGGCTACACCTTC,CSAPNRDGGGYTF
few,-,TRBJ2-5,TRBV7-3,14,TGTGCCAGCAGCTCAAACGGACTGTCAGGGACCCAGTACTTC,CASSSNGLSGTQYF
once,-,TRBJ2-3,TRBV3-1,14,TGTGCCAGCAGCCAGGCAACAGGCACAGATACGCAGTATTTT,CASSQATGTDTQYF
-,TRBD1,TRBJ2-5,TRBV5-4,17,TGTGCCAGCAGCGGGGGACAGGTCCTACCTTCTCAAGAGACCCAGTACTTC,CASSGGQVLPSQETQYF
-,-,TRBJ2-2,TRBV7-3,14,TGTGCCAGCAGCTTAATGGCAGCTACCGGGGAGCTGTTTTTT,CASSLMAATGELFF
-,TRBD2,TRBJ2-1,TRBV7-2,14,TGTGCCAGCAGCGTTAGCGGGAGGAGGAATGAGCAGTTCTTC,CASSVSGRRNEQFF
few,-,TRBJ2-7,TRBV7-9,12,TGTGCCAGCAGCTCTTTCGAGTACGAGCAGTACTTC,CASSSFEYEQYF
-,TRBD1,TRBJ2-1,TRBV29-1,14,TGCAGCGTTCGGAGGGACAGGGCTTTAGGGGAGCAGTTCTTC,CSVRRDRALGEQFF
few,-,TRBJ1-1,TRBV29-1,13,TGCAGCGGTGAAAGACCGCTGAACACTGAAGCTTTCTTT,CSGERPLNTEAFF
-,-,TRBJ2-1,TRBV6-6,14,TGTGCCAGCAGTTACTCGAGAGATAACAATGAGCAGTTCTTC,CASSYSRDNNEQFF
few,-,TRBJ1-1,TRBV7-9,13,TGTGCCAGCAGTTTCGACGGGAACACTGAAGCTTTCTTT,CASSFDGNTEAFF
-,-,TRBJ2-1,TRBV5-1,18,TGCGCCAGCAGCTTGGTAGGTGGAACCCCAAGCTCCTACAATGAGCAGTTCTTC,CASSLVGGTPSSYNEQFF
few,TRBD1,TRBJ1-2,TRBV20-1,13,TGCAGTGCTGGGACAGTATTCCTCTACGGCTACACCTTC,CSAGTVFLYGYTF
few,-,TRBJ2-7,TRBV20-1,13,TGCAGTGCTAGAGGCCCTCCCGGCGACGAGCAGTACTTC,CSARGPPGDEQYF
-,-,TRBJ1-3,TRBV7-3,12,TGTGCCAGCAGCGCATCTGGAAACACCATATATTTT,CASSASGNTIYF
-,-,TRBJ2-7,TRBV5-1,13,TGCGCCAGCAGCCCGACAGGCGAAGCCGAGCAGTACTTC,CASSPTGEAEQYF
-,-,TRBJ2-1,TRBV27,16,TGTGCCAGCAGTCAGGCAGGGTCTGTGGTCTACAATGAGCAGTTCTTC,CASSQAGSVVYNEQFF
-,-,TRBJ2-5,TRBV12-3/TRBV12-4,15,TGTGCCAGCAGTTTAATCCGGGCAGATAGGGAGACCCAGTACTTC,CASSLIRADRETQYF
-,-,TRBJ2-1,TRBV6-5,15,TGTGCCAGCAGTCCCGCATTAGAGGGGTTCAATGAGCAGTTCTTC,CASSPALEGFNEQFF
-,TRBD2,TRBJ2-3,TRBV27,17,TGTGCCAGCAGCCCCCTGGGGACTAGCGGGGACACAGATACGCAGTATTTT,CASSPLGTSGDTDTQYF
few,-,TRBJ1-1,TRBV7-2,14,TGTGCCAGCAGCTTAGTAGGACTACACACTGAAGCTTTCTTT,CASSLVGLHTEAFF
-,-,TRBJ2-3,TRBV20-1,14,TGCAGTGCTGAACAAGGAAGCTCCGCAGATACGCAGTATTTT,CSAEQGSSADTQYF
-,-,TRBJ2-1,TRBV5-1,15,TGCGCCAGCAGCTCCCCCCTTACCCCCTACAATGAGCAGTTCTTC,CASSSPLTPYNEQFF
-,-,TRBJ1-3,TRBV7-2,14,TGTGCCAGCAGCATCCCAGTCTCTGGAAACACCATATATTTT,CASSIPVSGNTIYF
few,TRBD1,TRBJ1-4,TRBV7-6,14,TGTGCCAGCAGCCCTTGGACAGGGGATGAAAAACTGTTTTTT,CASSPWTGDEKLFF
-,-,TRBJ2-5,TRBV29-1,15,TGCAGCGCTAGCCGCCCAAGTTGGGGAAAAGAGACCCAGTACTTC,CSASRPSWGKETQYF
few,-,TRBJ2-5,TRBV21-1,17,TGTGCCAGCAGCAAAGCAATTCCAGCGGGGGTTTCAGAGACCCAGTACTTC,CASSKAIPAGVSETQYF
-,TRBD1,TRBJ1-1,TRBV29-1,14,TGCAGCGTTGCAGGGGGCGGCCCAAACACTGAAGCTTTCTTT,CSVAGGGPNTEAFF